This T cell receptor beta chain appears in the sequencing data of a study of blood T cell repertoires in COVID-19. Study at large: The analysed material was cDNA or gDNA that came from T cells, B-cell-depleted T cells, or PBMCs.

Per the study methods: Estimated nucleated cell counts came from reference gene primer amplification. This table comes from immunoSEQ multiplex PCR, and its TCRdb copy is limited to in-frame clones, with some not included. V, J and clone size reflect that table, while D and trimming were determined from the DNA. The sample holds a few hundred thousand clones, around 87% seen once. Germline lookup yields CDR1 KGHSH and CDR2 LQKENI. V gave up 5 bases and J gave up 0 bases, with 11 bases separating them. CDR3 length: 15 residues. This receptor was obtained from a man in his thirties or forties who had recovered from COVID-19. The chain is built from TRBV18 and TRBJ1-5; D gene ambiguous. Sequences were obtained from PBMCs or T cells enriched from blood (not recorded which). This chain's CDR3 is CASSTQHYSNQPQHF. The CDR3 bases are TGTGCCAGCTCAACACAACACTATAGCAATCAGCCCCAGCATTTT.